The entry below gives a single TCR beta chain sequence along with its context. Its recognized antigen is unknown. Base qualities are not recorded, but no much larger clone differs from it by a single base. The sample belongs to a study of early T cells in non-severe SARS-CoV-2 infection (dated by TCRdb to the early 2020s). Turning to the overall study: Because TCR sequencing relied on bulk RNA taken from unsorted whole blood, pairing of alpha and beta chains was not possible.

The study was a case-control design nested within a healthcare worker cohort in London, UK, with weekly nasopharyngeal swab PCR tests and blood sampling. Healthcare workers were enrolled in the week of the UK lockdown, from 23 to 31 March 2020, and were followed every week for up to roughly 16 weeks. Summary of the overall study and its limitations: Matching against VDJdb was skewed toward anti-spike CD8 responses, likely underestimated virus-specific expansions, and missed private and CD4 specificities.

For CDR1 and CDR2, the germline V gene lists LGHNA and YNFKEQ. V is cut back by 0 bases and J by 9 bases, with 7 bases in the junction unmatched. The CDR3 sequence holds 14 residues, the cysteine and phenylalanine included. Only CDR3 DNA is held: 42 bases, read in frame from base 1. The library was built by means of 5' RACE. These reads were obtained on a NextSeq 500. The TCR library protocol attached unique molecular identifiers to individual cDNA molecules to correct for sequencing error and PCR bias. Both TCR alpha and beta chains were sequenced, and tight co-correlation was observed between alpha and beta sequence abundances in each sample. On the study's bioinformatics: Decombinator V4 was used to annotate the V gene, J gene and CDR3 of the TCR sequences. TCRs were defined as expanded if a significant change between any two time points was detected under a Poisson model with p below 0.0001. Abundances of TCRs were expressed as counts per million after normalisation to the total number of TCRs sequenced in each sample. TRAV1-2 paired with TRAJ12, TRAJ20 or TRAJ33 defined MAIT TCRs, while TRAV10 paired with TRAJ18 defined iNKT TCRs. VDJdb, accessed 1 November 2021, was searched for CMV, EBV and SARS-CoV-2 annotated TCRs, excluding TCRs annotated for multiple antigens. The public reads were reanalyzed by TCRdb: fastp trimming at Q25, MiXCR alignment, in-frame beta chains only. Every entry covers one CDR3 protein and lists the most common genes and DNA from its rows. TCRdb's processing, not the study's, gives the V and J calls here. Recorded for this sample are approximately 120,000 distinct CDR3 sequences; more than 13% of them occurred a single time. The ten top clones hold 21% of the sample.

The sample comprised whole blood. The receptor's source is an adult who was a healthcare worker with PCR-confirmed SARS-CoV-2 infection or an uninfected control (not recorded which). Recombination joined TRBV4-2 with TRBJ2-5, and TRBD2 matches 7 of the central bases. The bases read TGTGCCAGCAGCCAAGATCCAGCGGGAAATTCCCAGTACTTC. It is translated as CASSQDPAGNSQYF.